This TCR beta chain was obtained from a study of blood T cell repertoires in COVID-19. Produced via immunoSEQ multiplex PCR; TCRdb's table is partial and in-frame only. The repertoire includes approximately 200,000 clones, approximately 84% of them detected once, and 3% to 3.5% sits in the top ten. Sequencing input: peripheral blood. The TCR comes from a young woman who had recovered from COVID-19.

The CDR3 region has the DNA TGTGCCAGCAGTTACAGCTGGACAGGGCAAGAGACCCAGTACTTC. Protein product: CASSYSWTGQETQYF. The rearrangement joins TRBV6-5 to TRBJ2-5, with 8 bases that match TRBD1. Trimming removed 2 bases from V and 2 bases from J; junction bases left unmatched: 4. Germline V lookup: CDR1 MNHEY, CDR2 SVGAGI. The CDR3 covers 15 residues.